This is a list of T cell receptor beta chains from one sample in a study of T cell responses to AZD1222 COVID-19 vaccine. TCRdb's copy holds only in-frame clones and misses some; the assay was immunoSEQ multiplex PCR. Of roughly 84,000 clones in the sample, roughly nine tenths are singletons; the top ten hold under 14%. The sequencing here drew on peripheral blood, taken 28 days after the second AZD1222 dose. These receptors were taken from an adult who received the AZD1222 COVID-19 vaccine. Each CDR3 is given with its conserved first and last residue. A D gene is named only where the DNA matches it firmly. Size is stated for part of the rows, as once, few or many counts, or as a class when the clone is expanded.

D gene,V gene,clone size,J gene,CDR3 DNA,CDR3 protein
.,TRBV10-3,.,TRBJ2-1,TGTGCCATCAGTGAGTCGTTGCATGGCAATGAGCAGTTCTTC,CAISESLHGNEQFF
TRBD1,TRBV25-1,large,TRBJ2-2,TGTGCCAGCAGTGATTCCCGTTGGGACAGGGCTGACGGGGAGCTGTTTTTT,CASSDSRWDRADGELFF
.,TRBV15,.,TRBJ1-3,TGTGCCACCAGCAGCGAAACAGACAGGGGAAACACCATATATTTT,CATSSETDRGNTIYF
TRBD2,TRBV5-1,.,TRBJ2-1,TGCGCCAGCCGGGCGGGGGGTAACAATGAGCAGTTCTTC,CASRAGGNNEQFF
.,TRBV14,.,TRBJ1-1,TGTGCCAGCAGCCAAGGATCCTACAGCTTGAACACTGAAGCTTTCTTT,CASSQGSYSLNTEAFF
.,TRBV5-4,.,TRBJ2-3,TGTGCCAGCAGCCTAGACACAGATACGCAGTATTTT,CASSLDTDTQYF
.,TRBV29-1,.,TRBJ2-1,TGCAGCGTTGTGCCTAGCAATGAGCAGTTCTTC,CSVVPSNEQFF
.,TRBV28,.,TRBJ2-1,TGTGCCAGCAACCCTCCCAGCTCCTACAATGAGCAGTTCTTC,CASNPPSSYNEQFF
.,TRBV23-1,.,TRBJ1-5,TGCGCCAGCAGTCATGGGCAGGGATCCTCCCGCAAGGATCAGCCCCAGCATTTT,CASSHGQGSSRKDQPQHF
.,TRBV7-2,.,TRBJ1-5,TGTGCCAGCAGCTTAAATCCACTCTATAGCAATCAGCCCCAGCATTTT,CASSLNPLYSNQPQHF
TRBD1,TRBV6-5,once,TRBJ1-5,TGTGCCAGCAGTAGCAGGGGGCATCAGCCCCAGCATTTT,CASSSRGHQPQHF
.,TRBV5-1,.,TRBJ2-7,TGCGCCAGCAGCTTGGGGACCCTATTAGCCGAGCAGTACTTC,CASSLGTLLAEQYF
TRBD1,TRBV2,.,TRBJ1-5,TGTGCCAGCACCCCGGGACAGAACAATCAGCCCCAGCATTTT,CASTPGQNNQPQHF
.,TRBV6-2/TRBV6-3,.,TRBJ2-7,TGTGCCAGCAGTTACAGCAGGGTAGAGAACTACGAGCAGTACTTC,CASSYSRVENYEQYF
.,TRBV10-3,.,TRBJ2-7,TGTGCCATCAGTGAGTCGAGGAACGAGCAGTACTTC,CAISESRNEQYF
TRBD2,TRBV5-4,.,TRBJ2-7,TGTGCCAGCAGCAGACGACTAGCCCCCTACGAGCAGTACTTC,CASSRRLAPYEQYF
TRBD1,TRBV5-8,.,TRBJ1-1,TGTGCCAGCAGCTTGGCCGGGCAGGGGGCAGGGAGAGCTTTCTTT,CASSLAGQGAGRAFF
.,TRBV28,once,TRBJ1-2,TGTGCCAGCAATGGGGCAGCCCCTAACTATGGCTACACCTTC,CASNGAAPNYGYTF